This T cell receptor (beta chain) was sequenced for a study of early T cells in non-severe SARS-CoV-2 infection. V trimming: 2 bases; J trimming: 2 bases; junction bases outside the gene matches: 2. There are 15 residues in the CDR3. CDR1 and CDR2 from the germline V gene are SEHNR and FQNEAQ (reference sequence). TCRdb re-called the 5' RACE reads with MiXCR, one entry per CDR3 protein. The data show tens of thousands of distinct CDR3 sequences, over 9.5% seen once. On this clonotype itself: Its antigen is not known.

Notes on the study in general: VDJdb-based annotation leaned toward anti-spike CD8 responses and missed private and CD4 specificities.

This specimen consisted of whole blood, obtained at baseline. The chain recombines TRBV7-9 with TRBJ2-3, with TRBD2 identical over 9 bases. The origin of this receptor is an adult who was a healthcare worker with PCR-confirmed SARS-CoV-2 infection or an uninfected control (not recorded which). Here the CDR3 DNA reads TGTGCCAGCAGCTTATCTAGCGGGACCACAGATACGCAGTATTTT. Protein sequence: CASSLSSGTTDTQYF. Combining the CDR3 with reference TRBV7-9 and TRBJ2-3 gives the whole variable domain DTGVSQNPRHKITKRGQNVTFRCDPISEHNRLYWYRQTLGQGPEFLTYFQNEAQLEKSRLLSDRFSAERPKGSFSTLEIQRTEQGDSAMYLCASSLSSGTTDTQYFGPGTRLTVL.